The TCR beta chain under discussion was sequenced for a study of shared clonotypes between healthy human individuals. Germline CDR1 is SGHNT and CDR2 is YYREEE (reference sequence). The CDR3 covers 16 residues. With 4 bases clipped from V and 1 base from J, the junction kept 10 bases outside the gene matches. The CD4+ fraction was divided into a CD45RA+ naive subset and a CD45RA-negative memory subset. It was around 180 ng DNA, 31,000 or so T cell genomes, that sorted-subset replicate PCRs used. The data were produced by immunoSEQ multiplex PCR, yet TCRdb's version contains in-frame clones alone and is incomplete. The sample lists about 1 million clones; more than 65% were seen once.

This receptor was taken from a man aged 18 to 30 in good health. The V gene is TRBV5-4, the J gene TRBJ1-1; 7 nucleotides align to TRBD1. Specimen: memory CD4+ T cells sorted from blood. The subset was: CD45RA-negative fraction. CDR3 DNA: TGTGCCAGCAGCGGCAGGGGGGGCCTCGGGAACACTGAAGCTTTCTTT. Translated: CASSGRGGLGNTEAFF.